This TCR beta chain comes out of a study of siplizumab effects on memory and regulatory T cells. The germline V gene has CDR1 MNHNS and CDR2 SASEGT. This CDR3 region has 14 residues. The V gene lost 4 bases and the J gene lost 5 bases, with 12 bases spanning the gap. Each sample had about 100,000 TCR templates assayed. Repertoires were generated with immunoSEQ multiplex PCR, while TCRdb's copy carries only in-frame clones and drops some. Of roughly 100,000 clones listed, about 93% were seen once; the top ten hold roughly 1.1%. Comment on this clone: The antigen is unknown.

Study findings and constraints: On average, about 69% of mappable alloreactive CD4+ clones were Treg-derived under siplizumab, against 25% to 30% in controls. Proliferating Tregs' suppressive function in siplizumab cultures went unconfirmed. There appeared to be greater diversity in naive T cells than in memory cells, and naive T cells seemed major contributors to the alloresponse.

The chain recombines TRBV6-1 with TRBJ1-5; D call uncertain. The source material was CD4+ T cells sorted from blood. The TCR was taken from a human donor in good health. Here the CDR3 DNA reads TGTGCCAGCAGTGGGACCCGGCGTGATCAGCCCCAGCATTTT. Protein sequence: CASSGTRRDQPQHF.